There are a few counts of the clone carrying this T cell receptor (beta chain). Germline assignment: CDR1 SEHNR and CDR2 FQNEAQ (reference sequence). Deletions cut 1 base from V and 3 bases from J, with 13 bases between. The CDR3 has 15 amino acids. Primers: 60 Vbeta forward and 13 Jbeta reverse. The protocol was immunoSEQ multiplex PCR, while the TCRdb copy is restricted to in-frame clones and leaves out a portion. The repertoire holds more than 95,000 clones, with about 68% as singletons. This sample was taken from a study of cytomegalovirus exposure and HLA in healthy donors. This clonotype originated in a woman between 45 and 60 years old in good health and CMV-seropositive. The source material was PBMCs. The chain employs TRBV7-9 and TRBJ2-7; a possible D gene is TRBD2 (6 bases). CDR3 loop: CASSLEPAGSYEQYF. The DNA for the CDR3 is TGTGCCAGCAGCTTAGAACCAGCGGGTAGCTACGAGCAGTACTTC.